This T cell receptor (beta chain) derives from a study of cytomegalovirus exposure and HLA in healthy donors. In regard to this clone: Its specificity is not known.

The assay was immunoSEQ multiplex PCR, and TCRdb's table has in-frame clones only and misses some. Of fewer than 200,000 clones listed, 85% to 90% were seen once; the top ten hold 1.4%. Study conclusions and caveats: One later analysis, an examination of the roughly 110 validation repertoires, found that first-cohort TCR clusters tended to co-occur in them.

Germline V gene data show CDR1 as SGHDT and CDR2 as YYEEEE. There are 14 residues in the CDR3. Trimming removed 2 bases at V and 6 bases at J, with 12 bases between. Sequencing was performed on PBMCs. The chain joins TRBV5-6 to TRBJ2-4, with D possibly TRBD1 on 6 matching bases. The receptor's source is a woman aged 25 to 39 in good health and CMV-seronegative. The CDR3 bases are TGTGCCAGCAGCTTCAGGGGACCCGGAAACATTCAGTACTTC. Translating it yields CASSFRGPGNIQYF.